One TCR beta chain is described in this entry. Its antigen is unknown. Donors likely had unrecorded immune exposures despite being nominally healthy when sampled. The sample is drawn from a study of cytomegalovirus exposure and HLA in healthy donors. Amplification used 60 Vbeta primers and 13 Jbeta primers. The table came from immunoSEQ multiplex PCR; TCRdb's copy has only in-frame clones and leaves some out. The repertoire includes some 90,000 clones, under 85% of them detected once, and 2.7% sits in the top ten. Findings and limits, study-wide: Most TCRs appeared rarely, but some public TCRs recurred in many donors. In a later analysis, a genetic analysis reported fewer productive-TCR N-insertions in an Asian-associated ancestry cluster than the cohort average. The authors later found HLA-associated TCR beta chains more clonally expanded than equally common others.

V shed 3 bases and J shed 3 bases, with 14 bases lying between them. Germline CDR1 is KGHSH and CDR2 is LQKENI. There are 15 residues in the CDR3. This TCR derives from a man aged 25-45 years in good health and CMV-seronegative. The sequencing sample was made of PBMCs. This chain joins TRBV18 and TRBJ1-1; no reliable D call. The CDR3 region is CASSPASRRDTEAFF. The CDR3 DNA follows: TGTGCCAGCTCACCTGCCTCAAGGAGAGACACTGAAGCTTTCTTT.